Given below is one T cell receptor (beta chain) in context. The treatment was: oral pan-JAK inhibitor, 5-10 mg twice daily. This specimen belongs to a study of CD8+ T cells in alopecia areata. At the level of the study: Tofacitinib lasted 6 to 18 months, then 6 months off drug.

Germline V gene sequence: CDR1 SGHRS, CDR2 YFSETQ. This CDR3 contains 19 residues. The V gene lost 0 bases and the J gene lost 7 bases, with 26 bases spanning the gap. As the sequencing template, cDNA was produced by extracting RNA and reverse transcribing it. Method: immunoSEQ multiplex PCR; TCRdb's copy keeps in-frame clones and lacks some. This sample carries more than 130,000 clones, roughly four fifths of them seen once, and the ten largest clones take just under 25%. The sample was CD8+ T cells sorted from blood, taken at week 4, from a patient treated with tofacitinib. This sequence joins TRBV5-1 and TRBJ2-1; tentatively, D is TRBD1 (6 bases). The sequence was obtained from a human donor with alopecia areata. CDR3 coding DNA: TGCGCCAGCAGCTTGGCTGCCGGGGCAGGGGACCCTTCTTGGAATGAGCAGTTCTTC. It codes for CASSLAAGAGDPSWNEQFF.